Listed here is a single TCR beta chain. This clone was counted a single time. Its specific antigen is unknown. No base quality information exists; no much larger clone differs at one position. Patients had primary melanoma that had been surgically resected and was considered potentially curable but at risk of metastatic recurrence. The record originates from a study of primary melanoma T cells and metastatic recurrence (dated by TCRdb to the early 2020s). Regarding the complete study: The cohort consisted of roughly 200 primary melanomas of stage T2 to T4, each more than 1 mm thick. Histopathological grading of tumor-infiltrating lymphocytes was compared with the sequencing-derived T-cell fraction. Whether patient outcome could be predicted by T-cell fraction and T-cell repertoire clonality in primary melanoma tumors was the question this study put to the test. Progression-free survival was the clinical outcome compared against the T-cell fraction measured by TCR beta sequencing. General study outcomes and caveats: Compared with adding any other histopathological variable to tumor thickness, adding T-cell fraction reportedly produced a bigger improvement in progression-free survival prediction. An effective T-cell-mediated antitumor response in primary melanoma was presented by the authors only as a suggestion rather than as a demonstrated mechanism. A T-cell fraction greater than 20% appeared to be protective whatever the ulceration status, mitotic rate or nodal disease. Tumor T-cell fraction was reported to predict progression-free survival independently of thickness, ulceration, mitotic rate and age.

The CDR1 and CDR2 encoded by the germline V gene are MNHGY and SAAAGT. At the junction V is shortened by 6 bases and J by 2 bases, with 16 bases in between. Its CDR3 holds 15 amino acids, cysteine through phenylalanine. Only the CDR3 DNA stays, 45 bases, in frame from base 1. The method behind the library was the immunoSEQ multiplex PCR assay. High-throughput sequencing of the T-cell receptor beta chain was performed on primary melanoma tumor tissue. Per the original workflow: The repertoire analyses covered TCRB CDR3 sharing between samples and the distribution of insertions and deletions. A gradient-boosted model ranked the predictive value of the T-cell fraction against histopathological variables. TCRdb re-hosts the immuneACCESS table, in-frame sequences only. Its copies lack some clones; in the studies checked, an unresolved V gene accounts for under half of them, and the cause for the rest is not known. The V and J calls and clone size were taken over from that table, and D and trimming were inferred from the DNA. In this sample the table shows 130 or so clones, 80% to 90% of which occur a single time. Around 20% of the sample goes to the ten largest clones.

This receptor chain uses TRBV6-8 and TRBJ1-2; tentative D gene TRBD1, with 6 bases matching. Sequenced material: melanoma tumor tissue. The TCR comes from a human donor with melanoma. The CDR3 sequence is CASRVTWGQNYGYTF. The sequenced DNA: TGTGCCAGCAGAGTCACCTGGGGGCAAAACTATGGCTACACCTTC.